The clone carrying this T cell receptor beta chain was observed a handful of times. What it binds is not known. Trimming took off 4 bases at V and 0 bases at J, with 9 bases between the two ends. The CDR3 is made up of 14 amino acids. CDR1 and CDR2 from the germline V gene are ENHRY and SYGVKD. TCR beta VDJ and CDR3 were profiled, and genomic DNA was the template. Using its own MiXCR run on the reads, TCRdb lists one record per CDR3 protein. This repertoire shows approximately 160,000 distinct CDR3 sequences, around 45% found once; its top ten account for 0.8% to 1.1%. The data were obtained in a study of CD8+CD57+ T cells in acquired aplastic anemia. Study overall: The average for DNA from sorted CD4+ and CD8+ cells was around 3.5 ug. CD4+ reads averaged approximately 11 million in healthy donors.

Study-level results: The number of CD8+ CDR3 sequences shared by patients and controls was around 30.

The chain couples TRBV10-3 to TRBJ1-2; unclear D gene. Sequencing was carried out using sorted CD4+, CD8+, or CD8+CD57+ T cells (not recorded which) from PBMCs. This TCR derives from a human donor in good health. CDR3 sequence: CAISGTVANYGYTF. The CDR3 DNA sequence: TGTGCCATCAGTGGTACGGTAGCTAACTATGGCTACACCTTC.